The rows below give T cell receptor beta chains drawn from one sample of a study of T cell repertoires in cytomegalovirus infection. These receptors' targets are unknown. TCRdb processed the reads anew with MiXCR; each CDR3 protein has one entry. The table lists about 920,000 distinct CDR3 sequences, around 32% of them singletons, with over 13% in the top ten. The sequences come from cultured CD8+ T cells from PBMCs, collected from culture after CMV antigen stimulation. These receptors all stem from a human donor in good health (CMV status not recorded). Some clones in this sample may be carry-over from other donors' samples. CDR3s include the opening cysteine and the closing phenylalanine or tryptophan. The order of the fields is V gene, clone size, CDR3 length, D gene, J gene, CDR3 protein, CDR3 DNA. A D gene is named only where the DNA matches it firmly. Clone sizes are given selectively: once, few, many, or a class where the clone is expanded.

V gene: TRBV10-3
clone size: few
CDR3 length: 14
D gene: NA
J gene: TRBJ2-3
CDR3 protein: CAITGPLSTDTQYF
CDR3 DNA: TGTGCCATCACGGGACCGCTTAGCACAGATACGCAGTATTTT

V gene: TRBV6-1
clone size: NA
CDR3 length: 12
D gene: NA
J gene: TRBJ2-7
CDR3 protein: CASIGSSYEQYF
CDR3 DNA: TGTGCCAGCATCGGAAGTTCCTACGAGCAGTACTTC

V gene: TRBV6-1
clone size: NA
CDR3 length: 13
D gene: NA
J gene: TRBJ1-1
CDR3 protein: CASIMAGASEAFF
CDR3 DNA: TGTGCCAGCATTATGGCGGGGGCCAGTGAAGCTTTCTTT

V gene: TRBV7-8
clone size: NA
CDR3 length: 14
D gene: NA
J gene: TRBJ2-5
CDR3 protein: CASSLGSHKETQYF
CDR3 DNA: TGTGCCAGCAGCTTAGGAAGTCACAAGGAGACCCAGTACTTC

V gene: TRBV19
clone size: NA
CDR3 length: 16
D gene: TRBD2
J gene: TRBJ2-1
CDR3 protein: CASSIGSGGASNEQFF
CDR3 DNA: TGTGCCAGTAGTATAGGCAGCGGGGGGGCCAGTAATGAGCAGTTCTTC

V gene: TRBV19
clone size: few
CDR3 length: 15
D gene: NA
J gene: TRBJ1-2
CDR3 protein: CASSTSASASLGYTF
CDR3 DNA: TGTGCCAGTAGTACCTCAGCGTCAGCCTCTCTCGGCTACACCTTC

V gene: TRBV5-6
clone size: NA
CDR3 length: 16
D gene: TRBD2
J gene: TRBJ2-5
CDR3 protein: CASSLLAGGIQETQYF
CDR3 DNA: TGTGCCAGCAGCCTCCTAGCGGGGGGTATCCAAGAGACCCAGTACTTC

V gene: TRBV7-6
clone size: few
CDR3 length: 15
D gene: TRBD2
J gene: TRBJ2-1
CDR3 protein: CASSSSPGGQNEQFF
CDR3 DNA: TGTGCCAGCAGCTCGTCCCCGGGGGGGCAGAATGAGCAGTTCTTC

V gene: TRBV7-2
clone size: many
CDR3 length: 12
D gene: NA
J gene: TRBJ1-4
CDR3 protein: CASSLENEKLFF
CDR3 DNA: TGTGCCAGCAGCTTAGAGAATGAAAAACTGTTTTTT

V gene: TRBV9
clone size: NA
CDR3 length: 11
D gene: NA
J gene: TRBJ1-2
CDR3 protein: CASSVGGILTF
CDR3 DNA: TGTGCCAGCAGCGTGGGGGGCATCCTCACCTTC

V gene: TRBV12-3/TRBV12-4
clone size: NA
CDR3 length: 12
D gene: NA
J gene: TRBJ2-2
CDR3 protein: CASTLNGGGLFF
CDR3 DNA: TGTGCCAGCACCTTAAATGGGGGTGGGCTGTTTTTT